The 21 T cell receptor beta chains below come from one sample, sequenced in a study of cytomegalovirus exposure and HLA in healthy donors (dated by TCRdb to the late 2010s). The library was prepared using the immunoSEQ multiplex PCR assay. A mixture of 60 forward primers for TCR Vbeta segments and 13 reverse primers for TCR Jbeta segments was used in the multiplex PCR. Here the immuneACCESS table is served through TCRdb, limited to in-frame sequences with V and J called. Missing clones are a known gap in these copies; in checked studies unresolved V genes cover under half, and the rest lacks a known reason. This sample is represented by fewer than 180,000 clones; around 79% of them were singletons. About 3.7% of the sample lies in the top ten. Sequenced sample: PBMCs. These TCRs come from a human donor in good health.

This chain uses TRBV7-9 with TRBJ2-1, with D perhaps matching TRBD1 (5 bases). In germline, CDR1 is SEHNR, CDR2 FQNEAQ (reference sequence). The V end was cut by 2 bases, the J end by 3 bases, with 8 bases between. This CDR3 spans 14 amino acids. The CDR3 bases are TGTGCCAGCAGCTTACAGGGTTACTACAATGAGCAGTTCTTC. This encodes CASSLQGYYNEQFF.

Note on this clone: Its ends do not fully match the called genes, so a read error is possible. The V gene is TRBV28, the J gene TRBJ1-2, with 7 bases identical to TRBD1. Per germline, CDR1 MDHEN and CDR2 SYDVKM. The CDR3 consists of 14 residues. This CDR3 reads CASSLWTGTYGYPF. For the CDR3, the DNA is TGTGCCAGCAGTTTATGGACAGGGACCTATGGCTACCCCTTC.

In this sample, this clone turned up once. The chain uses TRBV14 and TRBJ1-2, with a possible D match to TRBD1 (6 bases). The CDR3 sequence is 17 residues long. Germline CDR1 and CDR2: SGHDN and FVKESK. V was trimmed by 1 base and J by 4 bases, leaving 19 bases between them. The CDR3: CASSQVIGRGLSYGYTF. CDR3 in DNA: TGTGCCAGCAGCCAAGTTATTGGCAGGGGATTATCCTATGGCTACACCTTC.

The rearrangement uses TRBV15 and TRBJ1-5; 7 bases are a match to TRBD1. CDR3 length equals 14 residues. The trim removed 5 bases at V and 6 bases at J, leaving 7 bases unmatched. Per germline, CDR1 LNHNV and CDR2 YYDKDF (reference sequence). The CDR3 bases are TGTGCCACCAGCCCGACAGGGTTAGGTCAGCCCCAGCATTTT. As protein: CATSPTGLGQPQHF.

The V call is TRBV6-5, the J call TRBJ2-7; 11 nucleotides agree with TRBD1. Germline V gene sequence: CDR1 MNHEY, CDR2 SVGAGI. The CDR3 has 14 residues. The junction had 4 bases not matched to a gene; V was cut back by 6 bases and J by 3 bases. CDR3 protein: CASSRDRGNYEQYF. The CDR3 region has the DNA TGTGCCAGCAGCCGGGACAGGGGGAACTACGAGCAGTACTTC.

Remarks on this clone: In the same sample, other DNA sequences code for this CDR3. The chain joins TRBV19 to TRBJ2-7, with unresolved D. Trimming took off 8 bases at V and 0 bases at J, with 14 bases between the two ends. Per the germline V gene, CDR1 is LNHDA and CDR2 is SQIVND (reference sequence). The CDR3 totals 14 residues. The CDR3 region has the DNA TGTGCCAGTCGTGACGACACGTCCTCCTACGAGCAGTACTTC. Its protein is CASRDDTSSYEQYF.

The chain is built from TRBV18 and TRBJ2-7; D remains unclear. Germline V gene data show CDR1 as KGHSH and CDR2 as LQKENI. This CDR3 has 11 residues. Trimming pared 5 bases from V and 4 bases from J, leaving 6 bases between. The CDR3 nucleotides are TGTGCCAGCTCATCCTATTACGAGCAGTACTTC. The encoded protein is CASSSYYEQYF.

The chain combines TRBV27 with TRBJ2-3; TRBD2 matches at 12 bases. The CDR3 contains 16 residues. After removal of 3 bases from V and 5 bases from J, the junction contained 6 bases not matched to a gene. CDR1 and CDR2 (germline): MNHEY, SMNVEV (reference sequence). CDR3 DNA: TGTGCCAGCAGTTTTCTAGCGGGAGGGCCTGTAGATACGCAGTATTTT. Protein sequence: CASSFLAGGPVDTQYF.

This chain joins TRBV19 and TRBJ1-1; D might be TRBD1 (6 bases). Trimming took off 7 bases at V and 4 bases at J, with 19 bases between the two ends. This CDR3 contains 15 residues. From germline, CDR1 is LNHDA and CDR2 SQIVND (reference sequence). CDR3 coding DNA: TGTGCCAGTACGGCCGCTGCACAGGGATCCACTGAAGCTTTCTTT. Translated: CASTAAAQGSTEAFF.

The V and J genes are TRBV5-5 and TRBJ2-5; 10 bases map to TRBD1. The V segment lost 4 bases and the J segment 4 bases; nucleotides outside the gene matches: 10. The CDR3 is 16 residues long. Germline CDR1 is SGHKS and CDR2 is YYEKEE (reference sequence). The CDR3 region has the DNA TGTGCCAGCAGCCAAATCCCGGGACAGGGGAGAGAGACCCAGTACTTC. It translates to CASSQIPGQGRETQYF.

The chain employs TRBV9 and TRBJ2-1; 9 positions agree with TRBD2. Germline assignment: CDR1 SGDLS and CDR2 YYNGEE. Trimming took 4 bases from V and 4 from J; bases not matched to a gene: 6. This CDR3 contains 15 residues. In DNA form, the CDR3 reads TGTGCCAGCAGCCCTCAGCGGGGGGCTTACAATGAGCAGTTCTTC. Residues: CASSPQRGAYNEQFF.

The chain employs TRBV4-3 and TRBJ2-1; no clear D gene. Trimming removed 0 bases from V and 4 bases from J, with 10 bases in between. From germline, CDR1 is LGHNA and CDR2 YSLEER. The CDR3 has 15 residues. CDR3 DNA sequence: TGCGCCAGCAGCCAAGAGATTCAACGGTACAATGAGCAGTTCTTC. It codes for CASSQEIQRYNEQFF.

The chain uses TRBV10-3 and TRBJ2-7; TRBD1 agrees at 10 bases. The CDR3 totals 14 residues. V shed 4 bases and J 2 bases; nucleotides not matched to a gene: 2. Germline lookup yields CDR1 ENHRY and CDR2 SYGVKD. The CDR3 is CAISVGTGAYEQYF. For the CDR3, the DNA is TGTGCCATCAGTGTGGGGACAGGGGCCTACGAGCAGTACTTC.

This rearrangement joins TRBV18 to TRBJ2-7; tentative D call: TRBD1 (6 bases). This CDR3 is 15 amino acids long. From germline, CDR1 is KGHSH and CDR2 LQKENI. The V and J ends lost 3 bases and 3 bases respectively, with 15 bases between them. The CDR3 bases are TGTGCCAGCTCACCGAGGACAGCGCTTATCTACGAGCAGTACTTC. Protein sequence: CASSPRTALIYEQYF.

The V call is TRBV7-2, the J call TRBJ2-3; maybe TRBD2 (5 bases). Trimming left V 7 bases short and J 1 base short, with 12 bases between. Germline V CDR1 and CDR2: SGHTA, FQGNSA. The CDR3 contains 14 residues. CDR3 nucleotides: TGTGCCAGCACCCCCCCCGGGGGCACAGATACGCAGTATTTT. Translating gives CASTPPGGTDTQYF.

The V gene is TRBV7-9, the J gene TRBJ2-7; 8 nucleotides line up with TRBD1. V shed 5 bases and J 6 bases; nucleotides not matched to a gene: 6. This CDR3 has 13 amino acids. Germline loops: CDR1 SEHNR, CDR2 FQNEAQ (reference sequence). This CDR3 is CASSLSGQGEQYF. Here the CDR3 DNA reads TGTGCCAGCAGCCTCTCCGGACAGGGCGAGCAGTACTTC.

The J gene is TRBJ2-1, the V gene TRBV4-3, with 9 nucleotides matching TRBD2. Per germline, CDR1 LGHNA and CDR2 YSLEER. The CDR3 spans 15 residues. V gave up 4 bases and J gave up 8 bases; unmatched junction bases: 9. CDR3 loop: CASSRSKREDYEQFF. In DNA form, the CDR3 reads TGCGCCAGCAGCCGCTCCAAGCGGGAGGACTATGAGCAGTTCTTC.

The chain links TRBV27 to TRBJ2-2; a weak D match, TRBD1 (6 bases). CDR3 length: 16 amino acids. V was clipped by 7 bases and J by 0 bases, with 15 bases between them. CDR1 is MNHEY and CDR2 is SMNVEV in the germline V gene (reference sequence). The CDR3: CASTPTTGPNTGELFF. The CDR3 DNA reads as TGTGCCAGCACTCCCACCACAGGGCCGAACACCGGGGAGCTGTTTTTT.

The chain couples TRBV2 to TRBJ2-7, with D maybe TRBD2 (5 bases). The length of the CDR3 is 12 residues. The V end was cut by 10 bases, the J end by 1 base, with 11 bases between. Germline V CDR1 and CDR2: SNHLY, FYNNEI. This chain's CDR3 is CAIQRSSYEQYF. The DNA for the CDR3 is TGTGCCATCCAGCGGAGTTCCTACGAGCAGTACTTC.

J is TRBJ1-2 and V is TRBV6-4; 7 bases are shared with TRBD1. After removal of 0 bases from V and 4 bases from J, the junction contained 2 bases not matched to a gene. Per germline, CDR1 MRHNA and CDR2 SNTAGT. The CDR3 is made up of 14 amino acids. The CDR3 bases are TGTGCCAGCAGTGACTCAGGGGGCTGCTATGGCTACACCTTC. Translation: CASSDSGGCYGYTF.

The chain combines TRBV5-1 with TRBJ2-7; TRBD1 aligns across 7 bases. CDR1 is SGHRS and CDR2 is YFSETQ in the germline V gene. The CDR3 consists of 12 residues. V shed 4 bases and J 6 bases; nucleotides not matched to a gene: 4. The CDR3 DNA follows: TGCGCCAGCAGCCTCGGGACAGCCGAGCAGTACTTC. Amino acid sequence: CASSLGTAEQYF.